These 17 T cell receptor beta chains came from one sample sequenced in a study of blood T cell repertoires in COVID-19. The data were produced by immunoSEQ multiplex PCR, yet TCRdb's version contains in-frame clones alone and is incomplete. The sample yields approximately 150,000 clones, over 80% seen once. Specimen: peripheral blood. The origin of the receptors is a woman between 45 and 65 years old with acute or convalescent COVID-19.

This chain links TRBV5-1 with TRBJ1-4; TRBD1 matches 8 bases. The V gene end was trimmed by 4 bases and the J gene end by 4 bases; junction bases not matched to a gene: 6. Germline V gene lookup returns CDR1 SGHRS and CDR2 YFSETQ. The CDR3 loop spans 15 amino acids. CDR3 protein: CASSTGTGFNEKLFF. The CDR3 nucleotides read TGCGCCAGCAGCACCGGGACAGGCTTTAATGAAAAACTGTTTTTT.

The chain couples TRBV6-5 to TRBJ1-5; maybe TRBD1 (5 bases). The CDR3 sequence is 14 residues long. From germline, CDR1 is MNHEY and CDR2 SVGAGI. V was trimmed by 2 bases and J by 7 bases, leaving 12 bases between them. Here the CDR3 DNA reads TGTGCCAGCAGTTACGCAGGGCAGAGGCAGCCCCAGCATTTT. Its translation: CASSYAGQRQPQHF.

The gene calls are TRBV2 and TRBJ1-6, with a possible D match to TRBD1 (5 bases). V dropped 5 bases and J dropped 8 bases, with 13 bases sitting between them. The germline gives CDR1 SNHLY, CDR2 FYNNEI. This CDR3 has 14 amino acids. Here the CDR3 reads CASSLGPLDSPLHF. The DNA for the CDR3 is TGTGCCAGCAGTTTGGGGCCCCTGGATTCACCCCTCCACTTT.

This chain uses TRBV5-1 with TRBJ1-1; D is ambiguous. V lost 2 bases and J 0 bases, leaving 11 bases between the germline ends. The CDR3 has 15 amino acids. Germline V gene data show CDR1 as SGHRS and CDR2 as YFSETQ. CDR3: CASSFSGIVNTEAFF. The CDR3 region has the DNA TGCGCCAGCAGCTTTTCAGGCATCGTGAACACTGAAGCTTTCTTT.

V gene TRBV7-8 combines with J gene TRBJ2-1, with 9 positions matching TRBD1. The CDR3 runs to 15 residues. Losses at the gene ends were 1 base for V and 2 bases for J; bases not matched to a gene: 0. Per germline, CDR1 SGHVS and CDR2 FQNEAQ. In nucleotides, the CDR3 is TGTGCCAGCAGCTTAGACAGGGGGCCCTACAATGAGCAGTTCTTC. This translates into CASSLDRGPYNEQFF.

This sequence joins TRBV30 and TRBJ2-2; a possible D gene is TRBD2 (5 bases). Trimming took off 6 bases at V and 4 bases at J, with 9 bases between the two ends. Germline CDR1 is GTSNPN and CDR2 is SVGIG (reference sequence). The CDR3 runs to 12 residues. In nucleotides, the CDR3 is TGTGCCTGCACTAGGTCCACCGGGGAGCTGTTTTTT. This translates into CACTRSTGELFF.

This clone was recorded only once. The chain carries TRBV28 and TRBJ1-1; maybe TRBD1 (6 bases). Deletions cut 1 base from V and 5 bases from J, with 11 bases between. This CDR3 has 14 residues. Germline V gene sequence: CDR1 MDHEN, CDR2 SYDVKM. CDR3 sequence: CASSLYPQGTEAFF. In DNA, the CDR3 is TGTGCCAGCAGTTTATACCCACAGGGAACTGAAGCTTTCTTT.

The V and J genes are TRBV5-1 and TRBJ2-5; 12 nucleotides line up with TRBD2. Trimming removed 0 bases from V and 7 bases from J; junction bases left unmatched: 1. The length of the CDR3 is 14 residues. Germline V gives CDR1 SGHRS, CDR2 YFSETQ. The CDR3 nucleotides are TGCGCCAGCAGCTTGGGGACTAGCGGGGTGACCCAGTACTTC. This codes for CASSLGTSGVTQYF. Full variable domain (remainder filled in from reference TRBV5-1 and TRBJ2-5): KAGVTQTPRYLIKTRGQQVTLSCSPISGHRSVSWYQQTPGQGLQFLFEYFSETQRNKGNFPGRFSGRQFSNSRSEMNVSTLELGDSALYLCASSLGTSGVTQYFGPGTRLLVL.

The rearrangement links TRBV19 to TRBJ2-1, with TRBD2 matching over 9 bases. J lost 6 bases, V lost 3 bases, and 6 bases had no gene match. This CDR3 spans 15 amino acids. CDR1 and CDR2 from the germline V gene are LNHDA and SQIVND (reference sequence). As DNA, the CDR3 is TGTGCCAGTAGTATGGAGCGGGAGGTGGGCAATGAGCAGTTCTTC. Translating it yields CASSMEREVGNEQFF. Combining the CDR3 with reference TRBV19 and TRBJ2-1 gives the whole variable domain DGGITQSPKYLFRKEGQNVTLSCEQNLNHDAMYWYRQDPGQGLRLIYYSQIVNDFQKGDIAEGYSVSREKKESFPLTVTSAQKNPTAFYLCASSMEREVGNEQFFGPGTRLTVL.

The V gene is TRBV29-1, the J gene TRBJ1-2, with D possibly matching TRBD1 (5 bases). The CDR3 extends over 14 amino acids. V lost 8 bases to trimming and J lost 3 bases, with 19 bases between them. Looked up from germline, CDR1 is SQVTM and CDR2 is ANQGSEA. The CDR3 sequence is CSPPPILGDYGYTF. CDR3 nucleotides: TGCAGCCCCCCGCCGATCCTAGGGGACTATGGCTACACCTTC.

The rearrangement joins TRBV19 to TRBJ1-6; 11 bases are shared with TRBD1. Germline assignment: CDR1 LNHDA and CDR2 SQIVND (reference sequence). J lost 8 bases, V lost 4 bases, and 10 bases had no gene match. CDR3 length equals 17 residues. In DNA, the CDR3 is TGTGCCAGTAGTACTCGCTCGGGACAGGGGGATGATTCACCCCTCCACTTT. This gives the protein CASSTRSGQGDDSPLHF. The whole variable domain, remainder taken from reference TRBV19 and TRBJ1-6, is DGGITQSPKYLFRKEGQNVTLSCEQNLNHDAMYWYRQDPGQGLRLIYYSQIVNDFQKGDIAEGYSVSREKKESFPLTVTSAQKNPTAFYLCASSTRSGQGDDSPLHFGNGTRLTVT.

V and J are TRBV29-1 and TRBJ2-2, with D perhaps matching TRBD1 (5 bases). Germline V gene data show CDR1 as SQVTM and CDR2 as ANQGSEA. The CDR3 loop spans 15 amino acids. V was pared by 6 bases and J by 9 bases, with 23 bases between. The chain's CDR3 is CSVALQDPGERELFF. CDR3 DNA: TGCAGCGTGGCCTTACAGGATCCCGGAGAGAGGGAGCTGTTTTTT.

The chain combines TRBV3-1 (or the pseudogene TRBV3-2) with TRBJ1-5; 7 nucleotides match TRBD1. Losses at the gene ends were 5 bases for V and 3 bases for J; bases not matched to a gene: 4. This CDR3 has 14 residues. The V gene's germline CDR1 is LGHDT and CDR2 YNNKEL (reference sequence). CDR3 sequence (DNA): TGTGCCAGCAGCTTGACAGGGCCCAATCAGCCCCAGCATTTT. Its protein product is CASSLTGPNQPQHF.

For this clone: Other DNA sequences in the same sample also yield this CDR3. The chain joins TRBV19 to TRBJ2-3, with D unresolved. The CDR3 totals 11 residues. Trimming shortened V by 3 bases and J by 5 bases, and 3 bases separated the two germline ends. CDR1 and CDR2 (germline): LNHDA, SQIVND (reference sequence). In DNA, the CDR3 is TGTGCCAGTAGTATCGGAGATACGCAGTATTTT. It specifies CASSIGDTQYF.

Comment on this clone: Other DNA sequences in the sample encode the same CDR3. The J gene is TRBJ2-5, the V gene TRBV27; maybe TRBD1 (5 bases). CDR1 and CDR2 (germline): MNHEY, SMNVEV (reference sequence). The V end was cut by 1 base, the J end by 5 bases, with 11 bases between. The CDR3 covers 14 residues. CDR3: CASSLLAGRETQYF. Here the CDR3 DNA reads TGTGCCAGCAGTTTATTGGCAGGGCGGGAGACCCAGTACTTC.

The chain has TRBV7-9 and TRBJ1-1; D is perhaps TRBD1 (6 bases). V was cut by 5 bases and J by 1 base, with 14 bases left in between. The CDR3 has 15 residues. The V gene's germline CDR1 is SEHNR and CDR2 FQNEAQ (reference sequence). CDR3 residues: CASSPRAGENTEAFF. In DNA form, the CDR3 reads TGTGCCAGCAGCCCAAGGGCAGGGGAGAACACTGAAGCTTTCTTT.

The chain joins TRBV5-5 to TRBJ2-5; D call uncertain. The CDR3 covers 13 residues. From germline, CDR1 is SGHKS and CDR2 YYEKEE (reference sequence). V was clipped by 0 bases and J by 4 bases, with 7 bases between them. CDR3 in amino acids: CASSLVGSETQYF. The CDR3 coding sequence is TGTGCCAGCAGCTTGGTCGGGTCAGAGACCCAGTACTTC. Drawing the rest from reference TRBV5-5 and TRBJ2-5, the complete variable domain is DAGVTQSPTHLIKTRGQQVTLRCSPISGHKSVSWYQQVLGQGPQFIFQYYEKEERGRGNFPDRFSARQFPNYSSELNVNALLLGDSALYLCASSLVGSETQYFGPGTRLLVL.